Each of the 16 T cell receptor beta chains below was sequenced from the same sample in a study of human T cells and chemical hapten exposure. TCRdb fed the RACE reads into MiXCR, producing one record per CDR3 protein. The repertoire has around 330,000 distinct CDR3 sequences, 5% to 6.5% of them found once; the top ten carry about 7.7%. Documented time point: pre-sensitization, week 0. Treatment given: therapeutic diphenylcyclopropenone sensitization with weekly scalp DPC. This sample comprised whole blood, obtained in connection with sensitization to the hapten diphenylcyclopropenone (DPC). These receptors originate from a woman in her late teens or twenties with alopecia areata. Some clones in this sample may be carry-over from other donors' samples.

The CDR3 coding sequence is TGTGCCACCAGCAGAGATGTCGGAGGGGCATCCTATAATTCACCCCTCCACTTT. It specifies CATSRDVGGASYNSPLHF. The chain uses TRBV15 and TRBJ1-6; possible D gene TRBD1, 5 bases. Germline V lookup: CDR1 LNHNV, CDR2 YYDKDF (reference sequence). V was trimmed by 0 bases and J by 1 base, leaving 13 bases between them. There are 18 residues in the CDR3.

This clonotype showed up many times. This chain joins TRBV12-3 or TRBV12-4 and TRBJ2-1; 7 bases fit TRBD1. The J segment lost 4 bases and the V segment lost 5 bases, leaving 11 bases of the junction unmatched. The CDR3 covers 16 residues. The CDR3 is CASSSRDSSDYNEQFF. Here the CDR3 DNA reads TGTGCCAGCAGTAGCCGGGACAGCTCTGATTACAATGAGCAGTTCTTC.

This chain connects TRBV12-3 or TRBV12-4 to TRBJ1-2; a possible D gene is TRBD1 (6 bases). The CDR3 has 13 amino acids. Trimming took 7 bases from V and 8 from J, leaving 17 bases between them. The CDR3 DNA is TGTGCCAGCATAAAGGGAGGGGGTGAGGGCTACACCTTC. Translated: CASIKGGGEGYTF.

This clonotype came up a few times. The J gene is TRBJ1-4, the V gene TRBV7-2; weak D call: TRBD1 (6 bases). CDR1 is SGHTA and CDR2 is FQGNSA in the germline V gene. The V end lost 4 bases, the J end lost 0 bases, and 21 bases lay between the germline ends. There are 19 residues in the CDR3. The chain's CDR3 is CASSYETGLVAPTNEKLFF. The DNA for the CDR3 is TGTGCCAGCAGCTACGAGACAGGATTGGTTGCCCCAACTAATGAAAAACTGTTTTTT.

This clonotype was detected only a few times. The chain has TRBV27 and TRBJ2-3; the D gene is possibly TRBD2 (5 bases). Looked up from germline, CDR1 is MNHEY and CDR2 is SMNVEV (reference sequence). Trimming shortened V by 4 bases and J by 1 base, and 9 bases separated the two germline ends. The CDR3 runs 14 residues. Written as DNA, the CDR3 is TGTGCCAGCAGTTCGAGGGAAGGCACAGATACGCAGTATTTT. Amino acid sequence: CASSSREGTDTQYF.

This clonotype was picked up many times. V and J are TRBV12-3 or TRBV12-4 and TRBJ1-1; D is undetermined. This CDR3 has 12 residues. The V end lost 8 bases, the J end lost 0 bases, and 7 bases lay between the germline ends. CDR3 protein: CASAPMNTEAFF. In nucleotides, the CDR3 is TGTGCCAGCGCTCCCATGAACACTGAAGCTTTCTTT.

This clonotype appeared a few times. V gene TRBV6-2 or TRBV6-3 combines with J gene TRBJ2-1, with 9 bases identical to TRBD2. The V and J ends lost 2 bases and 7 bases, in that order; junction bases with no gene match: 9. CDR1 and CDR2 (germline): MNHEY, SVGEGT. The CDR3 length is 16 residues. The CDR3 loop is CASSYGSAGGMNEQFF. The CDR3 region has the DNA TGTGCCAGCAGTTACGGTTCGGCGGGGGGGATGAATGAGCAGTTCTTC.

This clonotype was counted at least ten times. The rearrangement joins TRBV20-1 to TRBJ2-7, with TRBD2 matching over 10 bases. Germline trimming cut 0 bases from V and 0 bases from J; bases unmatched to any gene: 8. CDR3 size: 17 residues. The germline V gene has CDR1 DFQATT and CDR2 SNEGSKA (reference sequence). CDR3 in amino acids: CSARDPSGGVNSYEQYF. The CDR3 DNA is TGCAGTGCTAGAGATCCCAGCGGGGGGGTAAACTCCTACGAGCAGTACTTC.

This clonotype was detected many times. The chain recombines TRBV6-5 with TRBJ2-4; D gene ambiguous. CDR1 and CDR2 (germline): MNHEY, SVGAGI. The CDR3 is 14 residues long. V shed 5 bases and J shed 0 bases, with 8 bases lying between them. DNA for the CDR3: TGTGCCAGCAGTCTGGGCCTAGCCAAAAACATTCAGTACTTC. It translates to CASSLGLAKNIQYF.

In its sample, this clonotype was seen many times. The gene calls are TRBV5-1 and TRBJ2-1, with unresolved D. The CDR3 runs to 15 residues. The germline V gene has CDR1 SGHRS and CDR2 YFSETQ. Trimming left V 0 bases short and J 0 bases short, with 7 bases between. CDR3 coding DNA: TGCGCCAGCAGCTTGGGCGGAAACTCCTACAATGAGCAGTTCTTC. Its translation is CASSLGGNSYNEQFF.

The CDR3 is CSVLRQPKAFF. The CDR3 DNA is TGCAGCGTCCTTAGACAGCCAAAAGCTTTCTTT. The chain couples TRBV29-1 to TRBJ1-1; D possibly corresponds to TRBD1 (5 bases). CDR3 length: 11 residues. Trimming pared 6 bases from V and 9 bases from J, leaving 14 bases between. Germline assignment: CDR1 SQVTM and CDR2 ANQGSEA.

This clonotype was counted only a few times. The rearrangement links TRBV10-3 to TRBJ2-7, with D possibly matching TRBD2 (6 bases). Germline V gene lookup returns CDR1 ENHRY and CDR2 SYGVKD. Trimming took 3 bases from V and 1 from J, leaving 7 bases between them. The CDR3 runs to 13 residues. The CDR3 reads CAISDGGSYEQYF. Here the CDR3 DNA reads TGTGCCATCAGTGACGGGGGTTCCTACGAGCAGTACTTC.

This clonotype appeared many times. V usage is TRBV3-1 and J usage is TRBJ1-6, with D unresolved. The V and J ends lost 3 bases and 6 bases respectively, with 9 bases between them. The V gene's germline CDR1 is LGHDT and CDR2 YNNKEL (reference sequence). The CDR3 has 14 amino acids. DNA for the CDR3: TGTGCCAGCAGCCAGGGTCTGATTAATTCACCCCTCCACTTT. It is translated as CASSQGLINSPLHF.

This clonotype was observed many times. V gene TRBV5-1 combines with J gene TRBJ1-1; 9 bases line up with TRBD1. The CDR3 loop spans 15 amino acids. The J segment lost 4 bases and the V segment lost 4 bases, leaving 8 bases of the junction unmatched. Germline CDR1 is SGHRS and CDR2 is YFSETQ. The CDR3 spells CASSPWTGATTEAFF. For the CDR3, the DNA is TGCGCCAGCAGCCCCTGGACAGGGGCTACCACTGAAGCTTTCTTT. Together with reference TRBV5-1 and TRBJ1-1, the CDR3 gives the full variable domain: KAGVTQTPRYLIKTRGQQVTLSCSPISGHRSVSWYQQTPGQGLQFLFEYFSETQRNKGNFPGRFSGRQFSNSRSEMNVSTLELGDSALYLCASSPWTGATTEAFFGQGTRLTVV.

The chain recombines TRBV6-1 with TRBJ2-5; the match to TRBD1 covers 9 bases. From germline, CDR1 is MNHNS and CDR2 SASEGT. J gave up 1 base and V 1 base, and 13 bases lay outside the gene matches. The CDR3 runs 19 residues. CDR3 loop: CASSEGYPNTGGFQETQYF. As DNA, the CDR3 is TGTGCCAGCAGTGAAGGGTACCCCAACACAGGGGGCTTCCAAGAGACCCAGTACTTC.

There are many counts of this clonotype. The V call is TRBV4-2, the J call TRBJ1-3; the D is unclear. The CDR3 is made up of 15 amino acids. Germline V lookup: CDR1 LGHNA, CDR2 YNFKEQ. V was shortened by 5 bases and J by 0 bases, with 11 bases between the two germline ends. In nucleotides, the CDR3 is TGTGCCAGCAGCACACACCGATCCTCTGGAAACACCATATATTTT. It encodes CASSTHRSSGNTIYF.